The clone carrying this T cell receptor beta chain was recorded only once. Its antigen is not identified. Molecules of cDNA were individually given unique molecular identifiers that were attached to them. TCRdb reprocessed the 5' RACE reads with MiXCR, giving one entry per CDR3 protein. The sample records around 80,000 distinct CDR3 sequences, about an eighth being singletons. These data come from a study of early T cells in non-severe SARS-CoV-2 infection. Study as a whole: It was bulk RNA from unsorted whole blood that was sequenced, and the chains were unpaired. The study's findings and limits: Matching with VDJdb favored anti-spike CD8 responses (missing private and CD4 specificities).

Trimming at V came to 3 bases and at J to 5 bases, leaving 7 bases not matched to a gene. The CDR3 has 16 amino acids. The germline V gene has CDR1 SGHDN and CDR2 FVKESK. J is TRBJ2-1 and V is TRBV14, with 10 bases identical to TRBD2. This sequence originates from an adult who was a healthcare worker with PCR-confirmed SARS-CoV-2 infection or an uninfected control (not recorded which). The sequencing sample was made of whole blood. The CDR3 here is CASSQMGTSANNEQFF. DNA of the CDR3: TGTGCCAGCAGCCAGATGGGGACTAGCGCAAACAATGAGCAGTTCTTC.